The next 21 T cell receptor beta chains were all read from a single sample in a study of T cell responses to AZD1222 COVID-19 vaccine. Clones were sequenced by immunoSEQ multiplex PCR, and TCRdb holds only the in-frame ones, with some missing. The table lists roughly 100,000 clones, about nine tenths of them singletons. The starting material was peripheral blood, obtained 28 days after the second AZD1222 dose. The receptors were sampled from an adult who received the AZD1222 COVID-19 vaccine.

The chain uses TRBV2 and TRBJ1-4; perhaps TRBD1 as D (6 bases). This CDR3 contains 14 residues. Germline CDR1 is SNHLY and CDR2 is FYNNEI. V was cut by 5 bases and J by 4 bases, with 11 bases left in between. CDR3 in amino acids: CASSRDRFNEKLFF. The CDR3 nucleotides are TGTGCCAGCAGTCGAGACAGGTTTAATGAAAAACTGTTTTTT.

CDR3 region: CASSQAGQGYQPQHF. The CDR3 DNA reads TGCGCCAGCAGCCAAGCCGGACAGGGATATCAGCCCCAGCATTTT. V gene TRBV4-1 combines with J gene TRBJ1-5; TRBD1 matches at 8 bases. Unmatched junction bases numbered 4, after V lost 1 base and J lost 5 bases. The CDR3 runs 15 residues. Germline assignment: CDR1 MGHRA and CDR2 YSYEKL.

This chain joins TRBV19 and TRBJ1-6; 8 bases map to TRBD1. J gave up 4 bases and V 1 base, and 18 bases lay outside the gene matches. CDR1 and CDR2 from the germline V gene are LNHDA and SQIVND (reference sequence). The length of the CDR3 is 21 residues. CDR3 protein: CASSIARATRDRPIYNSPLHF. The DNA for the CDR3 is TGTGCCAGTAGTATAGCCCGGGCGACGCGGGACAGGCCGATTTATAATTCACCCCTCCACTTT. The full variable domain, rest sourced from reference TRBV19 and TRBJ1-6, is DGGITQSPKYLFRKEGQNVTLSCEQNLNHDAMYWYRQDPGQGLRLIYYSQIVNDFQKGDIAEGYSVSREKKESFPLTVTSAQKNPTAFYLCASSIARATRDRPIYNSPLHFGNGTRLTVT.

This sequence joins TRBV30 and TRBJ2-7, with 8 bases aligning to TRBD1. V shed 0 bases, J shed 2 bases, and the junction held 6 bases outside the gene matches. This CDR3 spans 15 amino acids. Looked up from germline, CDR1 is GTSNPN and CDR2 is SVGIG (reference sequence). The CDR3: CAWSVPGQDAYEQYF. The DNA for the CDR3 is TGTGCCTGGAGTGTACCGGGACAGGACGCCTACGAGCAGTACTTC.

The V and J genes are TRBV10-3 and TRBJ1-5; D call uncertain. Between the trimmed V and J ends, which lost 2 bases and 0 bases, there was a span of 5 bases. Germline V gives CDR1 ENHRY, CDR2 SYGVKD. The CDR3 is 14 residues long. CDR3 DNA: TGTGCCATCAGTGAGGATGTTAGCAATCAGCCCCAGCATTTT. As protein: CAISEDVSNQPQHF.

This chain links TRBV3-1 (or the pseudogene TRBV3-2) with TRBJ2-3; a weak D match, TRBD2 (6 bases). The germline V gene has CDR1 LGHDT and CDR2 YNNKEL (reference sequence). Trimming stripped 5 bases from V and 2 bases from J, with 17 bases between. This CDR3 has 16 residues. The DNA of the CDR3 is TGTGCCAGCAGCTCAGGACTGAGGGGACTCACAGATACGCAGTATTTT. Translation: CASSSGLRGLTDTQYF.

CDR3 DNA sequence: TGTGCCAGCAGTGATACTAGCGGGAGTAGTGAGACCCAGTACTTC. Its protein product is CASSDTSGSSETQYF. V is TRBV27 and J is TRBJ2-5, with 11 bases matching TRBD2. Trimming at V came to 5 bases and at J to 5 bases, leaving 7 bases not matched to a gene. Germline CDR1 and CDR2: MNHEY and SMNVEV (reference sequence). The CDR3 loop spans 15 amino acids.

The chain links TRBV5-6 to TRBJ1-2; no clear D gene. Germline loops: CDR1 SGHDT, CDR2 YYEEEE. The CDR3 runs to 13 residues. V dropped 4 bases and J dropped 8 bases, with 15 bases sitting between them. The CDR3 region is CASSPAGYGGYTF. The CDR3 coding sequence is TGTGCCAGCAGCCCAGCAGGATACGGGGGCTACACCTTC.

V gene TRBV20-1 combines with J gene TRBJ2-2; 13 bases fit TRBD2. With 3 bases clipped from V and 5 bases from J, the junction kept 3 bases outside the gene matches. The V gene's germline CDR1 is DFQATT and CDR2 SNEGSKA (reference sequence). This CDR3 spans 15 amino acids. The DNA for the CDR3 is TGCAGTGCTAGTAGACTAGCGGGAGGAACCGGGGAGCTGTTTTTT. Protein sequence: CSASRLAGGTGELFF.

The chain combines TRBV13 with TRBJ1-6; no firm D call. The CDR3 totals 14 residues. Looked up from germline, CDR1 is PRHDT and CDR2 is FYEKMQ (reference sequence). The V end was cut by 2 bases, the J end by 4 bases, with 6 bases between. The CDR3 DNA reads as TGTGCCAGCAGCTTAAGCAGATATAATTCACCCCTCCACTTT. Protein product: CASSLSRYNSPLHF. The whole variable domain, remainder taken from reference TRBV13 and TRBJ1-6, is AAGVIQSPRHLIKEKRETATLKCYPIPRHDTVYWYQQGPGQDPQFLISFYEKMQSDKGSIPDRFSAQQFSDYHSELNMSSLELGDSALYFCASSLSRYNSPLHFGNGTRLTVT.

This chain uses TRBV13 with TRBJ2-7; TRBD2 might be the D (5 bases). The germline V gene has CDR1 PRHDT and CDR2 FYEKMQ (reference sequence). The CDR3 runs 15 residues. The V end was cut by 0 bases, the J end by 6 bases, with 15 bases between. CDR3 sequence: CASSLGAGILREQYF. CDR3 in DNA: TGTGCCAGCAGCTTAGGCGCGGGTATTCTACGCGAGCAGTACTTC.

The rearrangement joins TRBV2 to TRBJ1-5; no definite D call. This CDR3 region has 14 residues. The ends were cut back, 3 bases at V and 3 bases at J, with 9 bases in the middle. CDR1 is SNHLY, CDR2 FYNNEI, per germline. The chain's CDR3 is CASSDRQFNQPQHF. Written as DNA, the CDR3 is TGTGCCAGCAGTGATCGGCAGTTCAATCAGCCCCAGCATTTT.

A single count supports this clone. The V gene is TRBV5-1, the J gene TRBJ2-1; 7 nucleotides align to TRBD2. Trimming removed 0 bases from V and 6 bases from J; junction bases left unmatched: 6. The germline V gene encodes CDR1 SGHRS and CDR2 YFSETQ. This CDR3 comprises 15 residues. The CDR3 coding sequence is TGCGCCAGCAGCTTGGACCGCGGGACTACCAATGAGCAGTTCTTC. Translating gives CASSLDRGTTNEQFF.

CDR3 sequence: CSVGIGEATEAFF. The DNA of the CDR3 is TGCAGCGTTGGCATAGGGGAGGCCACTGAAGCTTTCTTT. This chain connects TRBV29-1 to TRBJ1-1; D may be TRBD1 (5 bases). The germline gives CDR1 SQVTM, CDR2 ANQGSEA. The CDR3 is 13 residues long. The germline V and J ends were trimmed by 4 bases and 4 bases, with 13 bases remaining between them.

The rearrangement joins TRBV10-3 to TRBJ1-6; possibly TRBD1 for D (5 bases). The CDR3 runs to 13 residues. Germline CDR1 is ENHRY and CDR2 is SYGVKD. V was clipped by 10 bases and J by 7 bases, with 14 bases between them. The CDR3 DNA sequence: TGTGCCACCAGGGTACTCGGGAATTCACCCCTCCACTTT. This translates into CATRVLGNSPLHF.

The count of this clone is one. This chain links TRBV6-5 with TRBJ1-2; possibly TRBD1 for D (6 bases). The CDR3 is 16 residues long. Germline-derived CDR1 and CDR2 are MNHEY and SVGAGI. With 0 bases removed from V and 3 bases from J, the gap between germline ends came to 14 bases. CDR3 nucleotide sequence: TGTGCCAGCAGTTACTCTCGGGCCGGGGGCGACTATGGCTACACCTTC. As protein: CASSYSRAGGDYGYTF.

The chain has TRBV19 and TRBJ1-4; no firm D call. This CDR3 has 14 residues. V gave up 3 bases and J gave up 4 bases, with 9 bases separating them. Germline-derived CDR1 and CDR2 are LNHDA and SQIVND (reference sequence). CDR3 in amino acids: CASSIGIDNEKLFF. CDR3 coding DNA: TGTGCCAGTAGTATTGGGATAGATAATGAAAAACTGTTTTTT. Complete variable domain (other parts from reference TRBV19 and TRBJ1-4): DGGITQSPKYLFRKEGQNVTLSCEQNLNHDAMYWYRQDPGQGLRLIYYSQIVNDFQKGDIAEGYSVSREKKESFPLTVTSAQKNPTAFYLCASSIGIDNEKLFFGSGTQLSVL.

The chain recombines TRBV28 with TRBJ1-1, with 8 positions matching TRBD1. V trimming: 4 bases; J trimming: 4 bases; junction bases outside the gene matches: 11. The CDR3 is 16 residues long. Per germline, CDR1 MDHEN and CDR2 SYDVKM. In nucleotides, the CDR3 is TGTGCCAGCAGTTCCCTTTCACAGGGGGAGTTCACTGAAGCTTTCTTT. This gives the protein CASSSLSQGEFTEAFF.

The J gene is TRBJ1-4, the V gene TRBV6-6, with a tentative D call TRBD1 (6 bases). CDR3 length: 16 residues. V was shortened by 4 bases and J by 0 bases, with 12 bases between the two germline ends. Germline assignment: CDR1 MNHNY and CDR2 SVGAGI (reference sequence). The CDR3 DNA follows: TGTGCCAGCAGTTTCCGACAGGACGCAACTAATGAAAAACTGTTTTTT. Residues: CASSFRQDATNEKLFF.

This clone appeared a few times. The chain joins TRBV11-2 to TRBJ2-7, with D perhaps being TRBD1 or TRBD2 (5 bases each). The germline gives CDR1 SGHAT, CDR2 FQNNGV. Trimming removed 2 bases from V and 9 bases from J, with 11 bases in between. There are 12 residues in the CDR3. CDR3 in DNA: TGTGCCAGCAGCTTAACGGGGACCTTGCAGTACTTC. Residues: CASSLTGTLQYF.

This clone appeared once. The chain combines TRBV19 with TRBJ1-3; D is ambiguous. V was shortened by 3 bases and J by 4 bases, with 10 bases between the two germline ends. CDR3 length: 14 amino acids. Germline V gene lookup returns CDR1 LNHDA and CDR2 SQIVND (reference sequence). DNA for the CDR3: TGTGCCAGTAGTATCGTTACGGACGGAAACACCATATATTTT. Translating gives CASSIVTDGNTIYF. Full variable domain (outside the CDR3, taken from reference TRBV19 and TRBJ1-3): DGGITQSPKYLFRKEGQNVTLSCEQNLNHDAMYWYRQDPGQGLRLIYYSQIVNDFQKGDIAEGYSVSREKKESFPLTVTSAQKNPTAFYLCASSIVTDGNTIYFGEGSWLTVV.